This TCR beta chain was sequenced for a study of OX40 agonist ivuxolimab in advanced cancers. Findings of the study overall: The expanded peripheral T cells' antigen specificity was not determined.

On this clone: Its antigen is currently unknown.

CDR3 length equals 15 residues. After removal of 7 bases from V and 3 bases from J, the junction contained 9 bases not matched to a gene. In germline, CDR1 is SGHTA, CDR2 FQGNSA. Profiling relied on immunoSEQ multiplex PCR, and the TCRdb table lists in-frame clones only, not all of them. Here the sample spans about 84,000 clones, 84% being singletons. Sequences were derived from CD4+ or CD8+ T cells sorted from blood, sampled in a trial of the OX40 agonist ivuxolimab. The rearrangement uses TRBV7-2 and TRBJ1-5, with 7 bases matching TRBD1. The TCR sequence derives from an adult with an advanced solid tumor such as melanoma, head and neck, liver or kidney cancer. Here the CDR3 reads CASTAQTGSNQPQHF. The CDR3 DNA sequence: TGTGCCAGCACCGCACAGACAGGGTCCAATCAGCCCCAGCATTTT.